These 24 T cell receptor beta chains were sequenced from one sample in a study of cytomegalovirus exposure and HLA in healthy donors. The PCR made use of 60 Vbeta and 13 Jbeta primers. Assay used: immunoSEQ multiplex PCR; TCRdb lists only in-frame clones, some missing. The sample consists of some 180,000 clones, around a tenth of them appearing once. Sequencing was done on a sample of PBMCs. All receptors derive from a woman younger than 45 in good health and CMV-seropositive.

This clone was seen more than once but under ten times. The rearrangement uses TRBV5-1 and TRBJ2-3, with TRBD2 identical over 14 bases. The CDR3 sequence is 18 residues long. V shed 0 bases, J shed 6 bases, and the junction held 9 bases outside the gene matches. The V gene's germline CDR1 is SGHRS and CDR2 YFSETQ. CDR3 loop: CASSLGTSGRRLSDTQYF. The CDR3 region has the DNA TGCGCCAGCAGCTTGGGGACTAGCGGGAGGCGGTTATCGGATACGCAGTATTTT.

This clone has only one observation. The J gene is TRBJ1-4, the V gene TRBV9, with 7 bases that match TRBD1. Germline CDR1 and CDR2: SGDLS and YYNGEE. The CDR3 has 15 amino acids. V gave up 0 bases and J gave up 10 bases; unmatched junction bases: 9. This chain's CDR3 is CASSVALGTEGKLFF. CDR3 in DNA: TGTGCCAGCAGCGTAGCCTTAGGGACAGAGGGAAAACTGTTTTTT.

The gene calls are TRBV27 and TRBJ2-7; TRBD2 matches at 8 bases. Losses at the gene ends were 5 bases for V and 6 bases for J; bases not matched to a gene: 12. The length of the CDR3 is 15 residues. The V gene's germline CDR1 is MNHEY and CDR2 SMNVEV (reference sequence). The CDR3: CASSLAGPKVREQYF. The DNA for the CDR3 is TGTGCCAGCAGTCTAGCGGGTCCGAAGGTCCGCGAGCAGTACTTC.

The chain carries TRBV7-9 and TRBJ2-1, with TRBD2 matching over 9 bases. V shed 3 bases and J 4 bases; nucleotides not matched to a gene: 7. The CDR3 runs to 16 residues. Germline loops: CDR1 SEHNR, CDR2 FQNEAQ (reference sequence). The CDR3 DNA sequence: TGTGCCAGCAGCTTGGGTAGCGGGAGTTCGTACAATGAGCAGTTCTTC. Amino acid sequence: CASSLGSGSSYNEQFF.

This clone was found a few times. DNA for the CDR3: TGCAGCGTTTCAGGAGGAGGGACAGGACCGCTATACGAGCAGTACTTC. This gives the protein CSVSGGGTGPLYEQYF. The chain has TRBV29-1 and TRBJ2-7, with TRBD1 matching over 8 bases. This CDR3 is 16 amino acids long. V dropped 5 bases and J dropped 4; count of bases not matched to a gene: 16. In germline, CDR1 is SQVTM, CDR2 ANQGSEA.

This clone has just a few counts. The rearrangement links TRBV6-1 to TRBJ2-7; no definite D call. The V end lost 7 bases, the J end lost 2 bases, and 15 bases lay between the germline ends. The CDR3 covers 14 residues. CDR1 is MNHNS, CDR2 SASEGT, per germline. The CDR3 protein is CASNLPAGPYEQYF. In nucleotides, the CDR3 is TGTGCCAGCAACCTCCCGGCAGGCCCCTACGAGCAGTACTTC.

V gene TRBV19 combines with J gene TRBJ2-1; D gene uncertain. Trimming took off 0 bases at V and 4 bases at J, with 10 bases between the two ends. The germline CDR1 and CDR2 sequences are LNHDA and SQIVND (reference sequence). This CDR3 has 15 amino acids. The CDR3 reads CASSIDPGLYNEQFF. The CDR3 region has the DNA TGTGCCAGTAGTATAGATCCAGGTTTATACAATGAGCAGTTCTTC.

This clone was counted only a few times. This chain links TRBV18 with TRBJ1-1, with a possible D match to TRBD1 (6 bases). This CDR3 contains 13 residues. Trimming took off 1 base at V and 7 bases at J, with 10 bases between the two ends. Germline V gene sequence: CDR1 KGHSH, CDR2 LQKENI. The CDR3 nucleotides read TGTGCCAGCTCACCACGAGACAGGAGTGAAGCTTTCTTT. This sequence encodes CASSPRDRSEAFF.

This clone was seen a handful of times. This chain connects TRBV6-4 to TRBJ2-1, with D perhaps matching TRBD2 (7 bases). This CDR3 is built from 13 residues. Germline assignment: CDR1 MRHNA and CDR2 SNTAGT. With 2 bases removed from V and 7 bases from J, the gap between germline ends came to 9 bases. In DNA, the CDR3 is TGTGCCAGCAGTGACGGGAGGGGGAATGAGCAGTTCTTC. Translation gives CASSDGRGNEQFF.

This clone showed up just a few times. The chain carries TRBV7-2 and TRBJ2-5; TRBD1 might be the D (6 bases). The CDR3 totals 16 residues. Trimming removed 1 base at V and 3 bases at J, with 15 bases between. Germline CDR1 is SGHTA and CDR2 is FQGNSA. In nucleotides, the CDR3 is TGTGCCAGCAGCTTAGGAGGGCTAGCAGGGGAAGAGACCCAGTACTTC. It specifies CASSLGGLAGEETQYF.

The J gene is TRBJ2-1, the V gene TRBV6-1; 7 bases agree with TRBD2. CDR1 and CDR2 (germline): MNHNS, SASEGT. The CDR3 totals 18 residues. After removal of 4 bases from V and 0 bases from J, the junction contained 12 bases not matched to a gene. CDR3 DNA: TGTGCCAGCAGTGGGGGCCTAGCGGTCCTTAGCTCCTACAATGAGCAGTTCTTC. Its translation: CASSGGLAVLSSYNEQFF.

This clone was seen only a few times. The CDR3: CASSSTGQEEAFF. In DNA, the CDR3 is TGTGCCAGTAGTTCAACAGGGCAAGAAGAAGCTTTCTTT. This chain links TRBV19 with TRBJ1-1, with a weak D call TRBD1 (6 bases). Deletions cut 5 bases from V and 8 bases from J, with 15 bases between. Germline CDR1 LNHDA, CDR2 SQIVND (reference sequence). The CDR3 runs to 13 residues.

The CDR3 bases are TGTGCCAGCAGCCAAGAAATCCGACTAGTCCCCACCGGGGAGCTGTTTTTT. Translation gives CASSQEIRLVPTGELFF. The J gene is TRBJ2-2, the V gene TRBV4-2; perhaps TRBD2 as D (6 bases). CDR3 length equals 17 residues. The germline CDR1 and CDR2 sequences are LGHNA and YNFKEQ. The V and J ends lost 0 bases and 4 bases respectively, with 15 bases between them.

A few counts support this clone. The V gene is TRBV5-1, the J gene TRBJ1-4; 7 positions match TRBD1. This CDR3 is 14 amino acids long. The V gene's germline CDR1 is SGHRS and CDR2 YFSETQ. V dropped 4 bases and J dropped 8; count of bases not matched to a gene: 8. This chain's CDR3 is CASSRQGQGEKLFF. CDR3 nucleotides: TGCGCCAGCAGCAGACAGGGCCAGGGAGAAAAACTGTTTTTT.

The chain links TRBV23-1 to TRBJ2-7, with no clear D. TRBV23-1 is an ORF for which the function is uncertain. With 9 bases removed from V and 6 bases from J, the gap between germline ends came to 12 bases. This CDR3 comprises 11 residues. Here the CDR3 DNA reads TGCGCCAGTCCTGGGCCGGCCGAGCAGTACTTC. Its translation: CASPGPAEQYF.

V usage is TRBV7-9 and J usage is TRBJ2-3; 11 nucleotides line up with TRBD2. Per the germline V gene, CDR1 is SEHNR and CDR2 is FQNEAQ (reference sequence). With 3 bases clipped from V and 6 bases from J, the junction kept 8 bases outside the gene matches. The CDR3 loop spans 16 amino acids. CDR3: CASSFRLAGGADTQYF. CDR3 in DNA: TGTGCCAGCAGCTTTAGGCTAGCGGGAGGTGCGGATACGCAGTATTTT.

The CDR3 bases are TGTGCCAGCAGCTTAGCTTTTAACTACAATGAGCAGTTCTTC. Protein sequence: CASSLAFNYNEQFF. The chain couples TRBV7-2 to TRBJ2-1; no reliable D call. Trimming left V 0 bases short and J 3 bases short, with 6 bases between. Germline loops: CDR1 SGHTA, CDR2 FQGNSA. The CDR3 has 14 residues.

In its sample, this clone was seen a few times. This chain uses TRBV27 with TRBJ1-1; D not resolved. Germline CDR1 is MNHEY and CDR2 is SMNVEV (reference sequence). V shed 3 bases and J shed 2 bases, with 10 bases lying between them. The CDR3 covers 14 residues. The CDR3 reads CASSLAGPNTEAFF. DNA of the CDR3: TGTGCCAGCAGTTTGGCAGGCCCAAACACTGAAGCTTTCTTT.

The rearrangement uses TRBV6-1 and TRBJ2-3, with 12 nucleotides matching TRBD2. The CDR3 is 14 residues long. The ends lost 10 bases at V and 0 bases at J; junction bases unmatched: 2. Germline V gives CDR1 MNHNS, CDR2 SASEGT. The CDR3 sequence: CATGLAGSTDTQYF. CDR3 sequence (DNA): TGTGCCACCGGACTAGCGGGAAGCACAGATACGCAGTATTTT.

This clone occurred a few times. The V and J genes are TRBV6-4 and TRBJ2-3; TRBD2 aligns across 9 bases. Germline V gene lookup returns CDR1 MRHNA and CDR2 SNTAGT. The ends lost 5 bases at V and 4 bases at J; junction bases unmatched: 4. CDR3 length equals 14 residues. Written as DNA, the CDR3 is TGTGCCAGCAGTTTGCGGGAGGGCTCAGATACGCAGTATTTT. It codes for CASSLREGSDTQYF.

This chain joins TRBV5-4 and TRBJ2-5; D is undetermined. This CDR3 is built from 15 residues. CDR1 SGHNT and CDR2 YYREEE come from the germline V gene (reference sequence). V was shortened by 6 bases and J by 3 bases, with 18 bases between the two germline ends. As DNA, the CDR3 is TGTGCCAGCATCGCCTTACCACAGAGAGAAGAGACCCAGTACTTC. Its translation is CASIALPQREETQYF. The variable domain in full, completed from reference TRBV5-4 and TRBJ2-5, reads ETGVTQSPTHLIKTRGQQVTLRCSSQSGHNTVSWYQQALGQGPQFIFQYYREEENGRGNFPPRFSGLQFPNYSSELNVNALELDDSALYLCASIALPQREETQYFGPGTRLLVL.

This clone has more than one count but fewer than ten. The chain joins TRBV7-2 to TRBJ2-7; unclear D gene. CDR3 length: 13 residues. The ends were cut back, 4 bases at V and 0 bases at J, with 7 bases in the middle. The germline V gene encodes CDR1 SGHTA and CDR2 FQGNSA. The CDR3 loop is CASSSASSYEQYF. CDR3 nucleotide sequence: TGTGCCAGCAGCTCAGCCAGCTCCTACGAGCAGTACTTC.

The rearrangement joins TRBV6-1 to TRBJ2-3; the match to TRBD2 covers 9 bases. V trimming: 8 bases; J trimming: 4 bases; junction bases outside the gene matches: 7. The V gene's germline CDR1 is MNHNS and CDR2 SASEGT. The CDR3 has 14 amino acids. The CDR3 region is CASREGGRADTQYF. In DNA, the CDR3 is TGTGCCAGCCGCGAGGGCGGGAGGGCAGATACGCAGTATTTT.

This clone was observed a few times. The rearrangement uses TRBV30 and TRBJ2-7; 8 nucleotides align to TRBD2. The CDR3 covers 16 residues. CDR1 is GTSNPN, CDR2 SVGIG, per germline (reference sequence). Trimming took 3 bases from V and 2 from J; bases not matched to a gene: 12. Here the CDR3 reads CAWSALREGLAYEQYF. The CDR3 DNA sequence: TGTGCCTGGAGCGCACTCCGGGAGGGCCTGGCCTACGAGCAGTACTTC.